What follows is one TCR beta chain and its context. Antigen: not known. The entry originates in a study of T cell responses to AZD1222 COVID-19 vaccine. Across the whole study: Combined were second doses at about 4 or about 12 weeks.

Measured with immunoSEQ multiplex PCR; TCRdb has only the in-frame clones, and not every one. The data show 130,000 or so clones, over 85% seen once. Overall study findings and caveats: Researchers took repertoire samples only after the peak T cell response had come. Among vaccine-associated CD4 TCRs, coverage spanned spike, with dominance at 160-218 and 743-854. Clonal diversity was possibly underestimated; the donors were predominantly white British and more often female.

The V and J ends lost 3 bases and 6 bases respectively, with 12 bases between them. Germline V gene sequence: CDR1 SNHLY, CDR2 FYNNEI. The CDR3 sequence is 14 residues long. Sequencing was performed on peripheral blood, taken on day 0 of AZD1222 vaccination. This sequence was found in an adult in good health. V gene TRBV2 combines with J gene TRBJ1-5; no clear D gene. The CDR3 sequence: CASSERRSGQPQHF. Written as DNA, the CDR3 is TGTGCCAGCAGTGAGAGGAGGAGCGGTCAGCCCCAGCATTTT.